This TCR beta chain was identified during a study of cytomegalovirus exposure and HLA in healthy donors. Study findings and constraints: The study labeled 164 TCR beta chains cytomegalovirus-associated. In an earlier analysis, about 87% or about 30%: the productive usage of most TCR beta V segments.

V lost 3 bases, J lost 2 bases, and 6 bases stayed unmatched. The CDR3 is made up of 15 amino acids. Germline loops: CDR1 ENHRY, CDR2 SYGVKD. With 60 Vbeta and 13 Jbeta primers, the PCR was carried out. The repertoire was sequenced with immunoSEQ multiplex PCR; TCRdb's copy has only in-frame clones and lacks some. The table includes 150,000 to 200,000 clones, around four fifths detected once. This clone was observed once. No antigen is known for it. This chain uses TRBV10-3 with TRBJ1-2, with 7 bases fitting TRBD1. This TCR came from a man in his forties in good health and CMV-seropositive. The sequencing sample was made of PBMCs. The DNA of the CDR3 is TGTGCCATCAGTGATGGGACAGCATCGAACTATGGCTACACCTTC. Its translation is CAISDGTASNYGYTF.